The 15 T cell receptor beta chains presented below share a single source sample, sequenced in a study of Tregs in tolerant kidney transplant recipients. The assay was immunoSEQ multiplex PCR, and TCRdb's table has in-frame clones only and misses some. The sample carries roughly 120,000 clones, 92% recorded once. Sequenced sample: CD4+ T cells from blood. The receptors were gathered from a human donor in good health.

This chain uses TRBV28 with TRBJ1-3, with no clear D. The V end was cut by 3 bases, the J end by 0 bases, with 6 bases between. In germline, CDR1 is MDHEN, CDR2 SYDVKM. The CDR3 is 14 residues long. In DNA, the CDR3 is TGTGCCAGCAGTTTGGTGTCCTCTGGAAACACCATATATTTT. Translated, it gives CASSLVSSGNTIYF. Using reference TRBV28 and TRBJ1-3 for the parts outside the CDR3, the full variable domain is DVKVTQSSRYLVKRTGEKVFLECVQDMDHENMFWYRQDPGLGLRLIYFSYDVKMKEKGDIPEGYSVSREKKERFSLILESASTNQTSMYLCASSLVSSGNTIYFGEGSWLTVV.

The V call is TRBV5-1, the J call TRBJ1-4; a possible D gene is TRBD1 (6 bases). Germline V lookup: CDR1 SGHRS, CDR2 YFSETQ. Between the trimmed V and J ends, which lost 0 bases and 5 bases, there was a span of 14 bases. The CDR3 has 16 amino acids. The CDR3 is CASSLGDMRGNEKLFF. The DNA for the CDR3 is TGCGCCAGCAGCTTGGGGGACATGCGGGGGAATGAAAAACTGTTTTTT.

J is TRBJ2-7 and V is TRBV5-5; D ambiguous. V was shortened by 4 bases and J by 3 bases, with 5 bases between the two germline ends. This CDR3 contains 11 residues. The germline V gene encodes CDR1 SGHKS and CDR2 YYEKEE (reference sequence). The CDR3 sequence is CASSRHYEQYF. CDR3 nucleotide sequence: TGTGCCAGCAGCCGTCACTACGAGCAGTACTTC.

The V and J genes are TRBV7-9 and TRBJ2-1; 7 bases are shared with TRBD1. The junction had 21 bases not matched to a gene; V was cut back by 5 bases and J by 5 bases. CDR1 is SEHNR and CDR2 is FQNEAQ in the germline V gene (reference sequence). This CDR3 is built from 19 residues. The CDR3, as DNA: TGTGCCAGCAGCCCCATTGATACCGGGACAGAGTCTAATAACAATGAGCAGTTCTTC. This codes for CASSPIDTGTESNNNEQFF. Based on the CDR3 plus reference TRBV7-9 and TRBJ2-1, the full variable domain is DTGVSQNPRHKITKRGQNVTFRCDPISEHNRLYWYRQTLGQGPEFLTYFQNEAQLEKSRLLSDRFSAERPKGSFSTLEIQRTEQGDSAMYLCASSPIDTGTESNNNEQFFGPGTRLTVL.

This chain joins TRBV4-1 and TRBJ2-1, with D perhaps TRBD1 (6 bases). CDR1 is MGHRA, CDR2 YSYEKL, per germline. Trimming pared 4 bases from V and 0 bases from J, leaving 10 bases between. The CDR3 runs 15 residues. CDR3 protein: CASSPDSYSYNEQFF. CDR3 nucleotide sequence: TGCGCCAGCAGCCCGGACAGCTACTCCTACAATGAGCAGTTCTTC.

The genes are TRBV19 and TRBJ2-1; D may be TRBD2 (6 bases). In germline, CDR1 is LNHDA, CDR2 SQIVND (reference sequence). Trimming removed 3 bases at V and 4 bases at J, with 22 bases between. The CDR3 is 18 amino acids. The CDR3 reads CASSMKWRDGATYNEQFF. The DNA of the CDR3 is TGTGCCAGTAGTATGAAGTGGCGGGACGGAGCGACTTACAATGAGCAGTTCTTC.

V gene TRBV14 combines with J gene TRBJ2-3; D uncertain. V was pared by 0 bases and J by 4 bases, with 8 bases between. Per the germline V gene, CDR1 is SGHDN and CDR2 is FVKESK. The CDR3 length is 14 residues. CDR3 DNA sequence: TGTGCCAGCAGCCAAGAGCGAAGCGCAGATACGCAGTATTTT. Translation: CASSQERSADTQYF.

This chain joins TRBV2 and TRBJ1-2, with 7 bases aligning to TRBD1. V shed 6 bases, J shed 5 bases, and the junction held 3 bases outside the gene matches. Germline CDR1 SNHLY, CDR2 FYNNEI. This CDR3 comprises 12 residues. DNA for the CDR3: TGTGCCAGCAGGCTGACAGGGTATGGCTACACCTTC. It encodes CASRLTGYGYTF.

The CDR3 sequence: CASSRETGNGYTF. CDR3 sequence (DNA): TGTGCCAGCTCACGGGAGACAGGGAATGGCTACACCTTC. The gene calls are TRBV18 and TRBJ1-2; 7 nucleotides align to TRBD1. Germline V CDR1 and CDR2: KGHSH, LQKENI. CDR3 length: 13 residues. V was pared by 4 bases and J by 6 bases, with 5 bases of the junction left unmatched.

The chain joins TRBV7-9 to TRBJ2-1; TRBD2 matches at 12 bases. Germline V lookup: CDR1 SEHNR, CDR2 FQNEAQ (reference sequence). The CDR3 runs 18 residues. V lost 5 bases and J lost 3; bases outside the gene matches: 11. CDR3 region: CASSPPASGGGNYNEQFF. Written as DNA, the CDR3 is TGTGCCAGCAGCCCTCCCGCTAGCGGGGGGGGAAACTACAATGAGCAGTTCTTC.

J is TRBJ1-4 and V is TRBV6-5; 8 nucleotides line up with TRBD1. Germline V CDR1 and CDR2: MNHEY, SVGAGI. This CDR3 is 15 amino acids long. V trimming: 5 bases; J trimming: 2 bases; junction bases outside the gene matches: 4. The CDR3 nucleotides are TGTGCCAGCAGTCACAGGGGGAGCACTAATGAAAAACTGTTTTTT. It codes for CASSHRGSTNEKLFF.

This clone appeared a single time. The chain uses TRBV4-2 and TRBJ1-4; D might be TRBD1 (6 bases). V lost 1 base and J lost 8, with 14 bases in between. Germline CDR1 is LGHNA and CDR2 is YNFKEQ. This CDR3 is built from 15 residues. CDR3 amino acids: CASSQVRGIGEKLFF. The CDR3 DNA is TGTGCCAGCAGCCAAGTCAGGGGAATAGGAGAAAAACTGTTTTTT.

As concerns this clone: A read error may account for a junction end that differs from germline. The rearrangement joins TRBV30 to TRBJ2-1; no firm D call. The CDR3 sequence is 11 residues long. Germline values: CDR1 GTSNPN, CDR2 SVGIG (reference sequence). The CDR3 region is CAWSPYSEQFF. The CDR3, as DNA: TGTGCCTGGAGCCCCTACAGTGAGCAGTTCTTC.

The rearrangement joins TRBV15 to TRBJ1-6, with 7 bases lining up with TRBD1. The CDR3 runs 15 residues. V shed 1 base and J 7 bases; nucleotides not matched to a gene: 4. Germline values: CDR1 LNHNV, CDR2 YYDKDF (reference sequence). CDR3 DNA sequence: TGTGCCACCAGCAGAGCCGGGACAGCGAATTCACCCCTCCACTTT. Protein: CATSRAGTANSPLHF.

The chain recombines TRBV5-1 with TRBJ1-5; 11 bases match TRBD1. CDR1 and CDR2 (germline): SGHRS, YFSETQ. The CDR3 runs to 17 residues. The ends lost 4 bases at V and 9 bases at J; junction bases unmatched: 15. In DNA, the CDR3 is TGCGCCAGCAGCCCTGGGACAGGGGGAGGAGTAGCTTGGCCCCAGCATTTT. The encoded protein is CASSPGTGGGVAWPQHF.